The T cell receptor (beta chain) described here comes from a study of spatial heterogeneity in lung cancer (dated 2019 in TCRdb). As for the study more broadly: Beta-chain transcripts were consistently detected in greater numbers than alpha-chain transcripts, which likely reflected higher beta-chain transcript abundance. At surgery, both alpha and beta chains were TCR-sequenced in around 240 tumor regions, 64 matched nontumor lung samples and some 56 PBMC samples. In non-small cell lung cancer, the study made a quantitative comparison of TCR alpha and beta repertoires among multiple tumor regions, matched nontumor lung and blood. In the raw uncorrected reads, each unique combination of TCR and UMI appeared more than ten times on average. Nonsynonymous mutation counts, determined by whole-exome sequencing of tumor tissue, were related to TCR repertoire features. Summary of the overall study and its limitations: Ubiquitous expanded tumor TCRs were detected in blood more often at tumor resection than at routine follow-up. Confirming at a functional level the hypothesis that regional TCRs recognize regional mutations was considered to require additional single-cell paired TCR alpha and beta sequencing.

Receptor libraries were prepared by 5' RACE. Sequenced using a NextSeq 500. The TCR library protocol attached a unique molecular identifier to each TCR cDNA molecule to allow correction of PCR and sequencing errors. Turning to the authors' computational methods: TCR identification, UMI-based error correction and CDR3 extraction were all carried out with Decombinator tools. TCRs above a frequency of 2 per 1,000, corresponding to the top 1% of the tumor frequency distribution, were defined as expanded. Rényi diversity was computed with the R vegan package after subsampling each repertoire 100 times to 5,000 TCRs. To build CDR3 similarity networks, amino acid triplet string-kernel similarity was used, and CDR3s were connected when their pairwise similarity was above 0.82. TCRdb passed the public sequencing reads through fastp at Q25 and MiXCR, retaining productive beta sequences. One record per CDR3 amino acid sequence lists the most common genes and DNA. TCRdb assigned the V and J calls; the authors' analysis was not used. This sample is represented by 85,000 to 100,000 distinct CDR3 sequences; around 12% of them were singletons. The ten largest clones represent about 41% of the sample.

This clonotype was found a few times. Its antigen is still unknown. No base quality values were provided; no much bigger clone lies one nucleotide off. The CDR3 has 11 amino acids, counting the end cysteine and phenylalanine. Only CDR3 DNA is held: 33 bases, read in frame from base 1. V is pared back by 3 bases and J by 7 bases, with 7 bases lying between the germline termini. The germline V gene yields SQVTM for CDR1 and ANQGSEA for CDR2. The sample's time point label is to be understood as: sample taken at primary tumor resection. The donors were about 65 patients from the lung TRACERx cohort who had early-stage, untreated non-small cell lung cancer. Without any cell sorting, TCR sequencing was performed on whole RNA extracted either from tumor and nontumor lung tissue or from cryopreserved PBMC samples. Patients were selected for TCR sequencing only if sufficient RNA was available from at least two tumor regions.

This TCR was recovered from a male donor with early-stage non-small cell lung cancer. The chain employs TRBV29-1 and TRBJ2-1; no D gene is confidently identified. The sample here was PBMCs, taken at surgery. The nucleotide sequence reads as follows: TGCAGCGTTGATTATTCGAATGAGCAGTTCTTC. This sequence encodes CSVDYSNEQFF.